One and the same sample provided the 18 T cell receptor beta chains below, sequenced in a study of blood T cell repertoires in COVID-19. Generated by immunoSEQ multiplex PCR, the TCRdb table keeps only in-frame clones and is missing some. The sample records some 300,000 clones, roughly 87% being singletons. The sample was peripheral blood. The receptor source for this set is a man between 18 and 35 years old with active or convalescent COVID-19.

CDR3 amino acids: CASSEAHRARGEKLFF. The DNA of the CDR3 is TGTGCCAGCAGTGAAGCGCACAGGGCCAGGGGTGAAAAACTGTTTTTT. The genes are TRBV2 and TRBJ1-4; the D gene is possibly TRBD1 (6 bases). Trimming took 0 bases from V and 7 from J, leaving 15 bases between them. The CDR3 spans 16 residues. Germline V lookup: CDR1 SNHLY, CDR2 FYNNEI.

The chain's CDR3 is CASSLSAGGGQPQHF. CDR3 nucleotide sequence: TGCGCCAGCAGCTTGTCCGCAGGGGGAGGACAGCCCCAGCATTTT. This chain links TRBV5-1 with TRBJ1-5, with TRBD1 identical over 7 bases. With 1 base clipped from V and 7 bases from J, the junction kept 8 bases outside the gene matches. Germline CDR1 reads SGHRS; CDR2 reads YFSETQ. The CDR3 runs 15 residues.

The V gene is TRBV27, the J gene TRBJ2-7; D not resolved. The germline V and J ends were trimmed by 2 bases and 2 bases, with 10 bases remaining between them. The CDR3 has 14 amino acids. Per the germline V gene, CDR1 is MNHEY and CDR2 is SMNVEV (reference sequence). This CDR3 is CASSLGRSTYEQYF. The CDR3 nucleotides read TGTGCCAGCAGTTTAGGTAGGAGCACCTACGAGCAGTACTTC.

The chain carries TRBV6-5 and TRBJ2-5, with 8 bases identical to TRBD1. This CDR3 spans 13 amino acids. V was clipped by 10 bases and J by 4 bases; unmatched bases: 8. Germline V lookup: CDR1 MNHEY, CDR2 SVGAGI. The CDR3 DNA follows: TGTGCCACAGGACAGGGCATCGGAGAGACCCAGTACTTC. This encodes CATGQGIGETQYF.

This clone showed up just once. CDR3 in amino acids: CASSQGQGASNEKLFF. The DNA for the CDR3 is TGTGCCAGCAGCCAGGGACAGGGGGCGTCTAATGAAAAACTGTTTTTT. This chain uses TRBV27 with TRBJ1-4; 12 bases fit TRBD1. The CDR3 totals 16 residues. V trimming: 6 bases; J trimming: 3 bases; junction bases outside the gene matches: 5. Germline-derived CDR1 and CDR2 are MNHEY and SMNVEV (reference sequence). Using reference TRBV27 and TRBJ1-4 for the parts outside the CDR3, the full variable domain is EAQVTQNPRYLITVTGKKLTVTCSQNMNHEYMSWYRQDPGLGLRQIYYSMNVEVTDKGDVPEGYKVSRKEKRNFPLILESPSPNQTSLYFCASSQGQGASNEKLFFGSGTQLSVL.

The rearrangement links TRBV13 to TRBJ2-7; TRBD2 matches at 8 bases. With 5 bases clipped from V and 2 bases from J, the junction kept 5 bases outside the gene matches. This CDR3 comprises 14 residues. Germline values: CDR1 PRHDT, CDR2 FYEKMQ (reference sequence). For the CDR3, the DNA is TGTGCCAGCAGCCCCCCGGGACTAGCCTACGAGCAGTACTTC. This gives the protein CASSPPGLAYEQYF. Full variable domain (rest looked up from reference TRBV13 and TRBJ2-7): AAGVIQSPRHLIKEKRETATLKCYPIPRHDTVYWYQQGPGQDPQFLISFYEKMQSDKGSIPDRFSAQQFSDYHSELNMSSLELGDSALYFCASSPPGLAYEQYFGPGTRLTVT.

The gene calls are TRBV28 and TRBJ2-7, with D unresolved. CDR3 length: 13 residues. V dropped 2 bases and J dropped 1 base, with 6 bases sitting between them. The V gene's germline CDR1 is MDHEN and CDR2 SYDVKM. Here the CDR3 reads CASSLLRSYEQYF. DNA for the CDR3: TGTGCCAGCAGTTTACTCAGATCCTACGAGCAGTACTTC. Full variable domain (outside the CDR3, taken from reference TRBV28 and TRBJ2-7): DVKVTQSSRYLVKRTGEKVFLECVQDMDHENMFWYRQDPGLGLRLIYFSYDVKMKEKGDIPEGYSVSREKKERFSLILESASTNQTSMYLCASSLLRSYEQYFGPGTRLTVT.

The chain is built from TRBV7-2 and TRBJ1-6; tentatively, D is TRBD1 (5 bases). Deletions cut 2 bases from V and 7 bases from J, with 12 bases between. From germline, CDR1 is SGHTA and CDR2 FQGNSA. This CDR3 region has 15 residues. The CDR3 DNA reads TGTGCCAGCAGCTTAATTGGGGGGGAGAATTCACCCCTCCACTTT. Its translation: CASSLIGGENSPLHF.

This chain uses TRBV2 with TRBJ1-2; D is uncertain. Germline-derived CDR1 and CDR2 are SNHLY and FYNNEI. The CDR3 length is 13 residues. The V gene lost 5 bases and the J gene lost 6 bases, with 13 bases spanning the gap. The CDR3 DNA reads TGTGCCAGCAGTAGGACTAGTGGGAATGGCTACACCTTC. It yields the protein CASSRTSGNGYTF.

This chain uses TRBV27 with TRBJ1-1; D might be TRBD1 (6 bases). Looked up from germline, CDR1 is MNHEY and CDR2 is SMNVEV (reference sequence). CDR3 length: 13 amino acids. V was clipped by 4 bases and J by 8 bases, with 14 bases between them. The CDR3 region is CASSYKQGVEAFF. The CDR3 DNA reads TGTGCCAGCAGTTACAAACAGGGCGTCGAAGCTTTCTTT.

For this clone: It is unclear where the CDR3 begins or ends on the DNA, so no DNA is shown, and the CDR3 is as TCRdb lists it. This chain uses TRBV2 with TRBJ1-1. The CDR3 is 14 residues long, ends included. The germline CDR1 and CDR2 sequences are SNHLY and FYNNEI. CDR3 residues: CASSVPPVHTEAFF.

This clone was counted a single time. The gene calls are TRBV7-9 and TRBJ1-1; D remains unclear. CDR1 is SEHNR, CDR2 FQNEAQ, per germline (reference sequence). V was trimmed by 7 bases and J by 1 base, leaving 19 bases between them. The CDR3 contains 16 residues. CDR3 loop: CASKALTGKGNTEAFF. CDR3 bases: TGTGCCAGCAAGGCACTTACGGGGAAGGGGAACACTGAAGCTTTCTTT.

V is TRBV25-1 and J is TRBJ2-7; TRBD2 agrees at 8 bases. With V trimmed by 6 bases and J by 7 bases, 8 bases remained unmatched. This CDR3 has 13 residues. The germline V gene encodes CDR1 MGHDK and CDR2 SYGVNS. The CDR3 region is CASRARTSIEQYF. CDR3 nucleotides: TGTGCCAGCAGGGCCCGGACTAGCATAGAGCAGTACTTC.

This chain uses TRBV4-1 with TRBJ1-6; D not resolved. Germline assignment: CDR1 MGHRA and CDR2 YSYEKL. The CDR3 contains 14 residues. V shed 6 bases and J shed 7 bases, with 13 bases lying between them. This CDR3 reads CASRWGGENSPLHF. The CDR3 nucleotides read TGCGCCAGCAGGTGGGGAGGTGAAAATTCACCCCTCCACTTT.

The chain is built from TRBV10-2 and TRBJ1-2; D is ambiguous. Trimming removed 0 bases from V and 2 bases from J, with 19 bases in between. The CDR3 runs to 18 residues. CDR1 and CDR2 from the germline V gene are WSHSY and SAAADI. CDR3 DNA: TGCGCCAGCAGTGAGTCGGGAGGAGGTGGGCGGAACAACTATGGCTACACCTTC. It is translated as CASSESGGGGRNNYGYTF.

The chain joins TRBV5-4 to TRBJ2-1; 9 nucleotides match TRBD2. The CDR3 consists of 15 residues. Trimming took 1 base from V and 4 from J; bases not matched to a gene: 3. CDR1 and CDR2 (germline): SGHNT, YYREEE (reference sequence). The CDR3 DNA reads as TGTGCCAGCAGCTTGCCTAGCGGGACTTACAATGAGCAGTTCTTC. Its translation: CASSLPSGTYNEQFF.

The CDR3 spells CASSLEGLTETQYF. The CDR3, as DNA: TGCGCCAGCAGCTTGGAAGGACTTACAGAGACCCAGTACTTC. This chain links TRBV5-1 with TRBJ2-5; D might be TRBD2 (5 bases). V lost 0 bases to trimming and J lost 4 bases, with 10 bases between them. Germline CDR1 SGHRS, CDR2 YFSETQ. This CDR3 has 14 residues.

V usage is TRBV27 and J usage is TRBJ2-3, with 8 bases fitting TRBD2. In germline, CDR1 is MNHEY, CDR2 SMNVEV (reference sequence). The CDR3 totals 16 residues. V shed 2 bases, J shed 3 bases, and the junction held 7 bases outside the gene matches. The CDR3 region is CASSLGRAGGTDTQYF. CDR3 nucleotides: TGTGCCAGCAGTTTAGGCCGGGCGGGAGGAACAGATACGCAGTATTTT.